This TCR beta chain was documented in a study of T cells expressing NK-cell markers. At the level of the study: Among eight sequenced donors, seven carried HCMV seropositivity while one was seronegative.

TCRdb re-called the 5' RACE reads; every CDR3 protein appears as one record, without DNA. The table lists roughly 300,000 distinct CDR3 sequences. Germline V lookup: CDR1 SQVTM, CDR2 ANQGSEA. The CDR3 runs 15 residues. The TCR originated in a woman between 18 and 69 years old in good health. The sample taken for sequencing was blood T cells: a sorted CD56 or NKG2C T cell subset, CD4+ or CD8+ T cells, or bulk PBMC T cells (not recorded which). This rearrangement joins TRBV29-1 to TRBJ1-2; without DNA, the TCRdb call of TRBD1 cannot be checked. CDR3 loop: CSTENPRRQGPGYTF.